This record looks at one T cell receptor (beta chain) sequence and its context. Its matching antigen is unknown. The source of the sample is a study of T cell responses to AZD1222 COVID-19 vaccine. The overall study: Second-dose schedules of about 4 or about 12 weeks were combined.

The CDR3 is 15 amino acids. V was pared by 4 bases and J by 5 bases, with 16 bases between. Germline V lookup: CDR1 SGHRS, CDR2 YFSETQ. The repertoire was sequenced with immunoSEQ multiplex PCR; TCRdb's copy has only in-frame clones and lacks some. Altogether some 90,000 clones are present, about 90% being singletons, with the ten largest covering approximately 1.6%. Study observations and caveats: Spike-specific TCR breadth rose after two AZD1222 doses, and depth rose as well. Only after the peak T cell response were repertoires sampled. The donors showed a predominance of white British ancestry and of females, with possible underestimation of clonal diversity.

The clonotype comes from an adult in good health. J is TRBJ1-5 and V is TRBV5-1; no clear D. Here the sequenced sample was peripheral blood, taken on day 0 of AZD1222 vaccination. CDR3 sequence reads: CASSAGGTVDQPQHF. In DNA, the CDR3 is TGCGCCAGCAGCGCGGGTGGCACTGTGGATCAGCCCCAGCATTTT. The full variable domain, rest sourced from reference TRBV5-1 and TRBJ1-5, is KAGVTQTPRYLIKTRGQQVTLSCSPISGHRSVSWYQQTPGQGLQFLFEYFSETQRNKGNFPGRFSGRQFSNSRSEMNVSTLELGDSALYLCASSAGGTVDQPQHFGDGTRLSIL.